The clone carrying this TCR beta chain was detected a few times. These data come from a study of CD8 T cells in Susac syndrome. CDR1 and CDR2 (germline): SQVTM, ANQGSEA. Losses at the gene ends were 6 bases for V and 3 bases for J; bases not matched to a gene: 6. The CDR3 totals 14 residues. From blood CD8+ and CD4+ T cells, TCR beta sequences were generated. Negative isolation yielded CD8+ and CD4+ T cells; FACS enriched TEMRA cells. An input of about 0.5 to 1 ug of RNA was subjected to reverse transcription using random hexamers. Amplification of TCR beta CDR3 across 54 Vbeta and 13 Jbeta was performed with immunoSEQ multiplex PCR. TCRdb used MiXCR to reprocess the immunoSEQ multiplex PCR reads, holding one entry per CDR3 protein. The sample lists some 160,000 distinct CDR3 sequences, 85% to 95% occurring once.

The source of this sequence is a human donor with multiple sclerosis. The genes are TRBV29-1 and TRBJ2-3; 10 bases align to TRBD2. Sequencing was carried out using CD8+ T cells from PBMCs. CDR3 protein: CSVTGLAETDTQYF. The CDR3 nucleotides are TGCAGCGTAACCGGACTAGCGGAGACAGATACGCAGTATTTT.